This TCR beta chain came from a study of shared clonotypes between healthy human individuals. TCRdb's copy holds only in-frame clones and misses some; the assay was immunoSEQ multiplex PCR. There are approximately 810,000 clones in the sample; 92% occur only once, and around 24% lies in the top ten. CDR3 length: 16 amino acids. Losses at the gene ends were 5 bases for V and 1 base for J; bases not matched to a gene: 8. The germline gives CDR1 LNHDA, CDR2 SQIVND (reference sequence). The naive CD8 subset, CD45RO-negative cells positively selected for CCR7, excluded terminally differentiated effector memory CD45RA+ cells.

The specimen sequenced was naive CD8+ T cells sorted from blood. The TCR was taken from a man aged 30 to 39 in good health. The chain couples TRBV19 to TRBJ2-1; 7 bases agree with TRBD2. The CDR3 DNA is TGTGCCAGTAGTTCCCGTGGCGGGAGTTCCTACAATGAGCAGTTCTTC. Its translation is CASSSRGGSSYNEQFF.